This T cell receptor beta chain was documented in a study of patients and donors after allogeneic stem cell transplantation. V was trimmed by 5 bases and J by 0 bases, leaving 11 bases between them. The CDR3 consists of 15 residues. TCRdb re-derived calls from the RT-PCR reads in MiXCR, one entry per CDR3 protein. This table holds fewer than 180,000 distinct CDR3 sequences, over 35% found once. The receptor's source is a human donor who was either an allogeneic HSCT recipient or a stem cell or donor lymphocyte infusion donor (not recorded which). It is not recorded whose cells these are; they may come from a transplant donor. What was sequenced was blood, either unsorted or a sorted T cell fraction (not recorded which). This chain uses TRBV12-3 or TRBV12-4 with TRBJ2-1; unclear D gene. Here the CDR3 reads CASSPDTSSYNEQFF. The CDR3 nucleotides read TGTGCCAGCAGTCCCGACACGAGCTCCTACAATGAGCAGTTCTTC.